The text below deals with one TCR beta chain. Assay: immunoSEQ multiplex PCR; the TCRdb copy retains only in-frame clones and omits some. The sample carries around 92,000 clones, 90% to 96% recorded once. This sample stems from a study of technical replicates of blood from several donors. Germline V lookup: CDR1 KGHSH, CDR2 LQKENI. Trimming took 1 base from V and 0 from J, leaving 15 bases between them. The CDR3 loop spans 18 amino acids. The rearrangement joins TRBV18 to TRBJ2-2, with D possibly being TRBD2 (5 bases). Sample: T cells isolated from PBMCs. This TCR was recovered from a human donor in good health. The CDR3 region is CASSPLEGRAANTGELFF. As DNA, the CDR3 is TGTGCCAGCTCACCACTGGAAGGGCGGGCGGCGAACACCGGGGAGCTGTTTTTT.